This T cell receptor (beta chain) was captured in a study of Graves' ophthalmopathy and Graves' hyperthyroidism. Broader study findings: Separation of ophthalmopathy from stable hyperthyroidism was achieved by a 13-signature model, at approximately 90% sensitivity and around 81% specificity.

Trimming pared 3 bases from V and 1 base from J, leaving 10 bases between. CDR3 length equals 13 residues. Germline V gives CDR1 DFQATT, CDR2 SNEGSKA (reference sequence). RNA transcripts provided the template for amplifying TCR beta CDR3 regions. First-round RT-PCR used HTBI primers; second-round multiplex PCR followed. TCRdb re-called the multiplex PCR reads with MiXCR, one entry per CDR3 protein. There are almost 750,000 distinct CDR3 sequences in the sample; around 40% occur only once, and 35% to 55% lies in the top ten. This clonotype was counted only a few times. The target antigen is unknown. Specimen: peripheral blood. This TCR came from an adult man with Graves' ophthalmopathy. The chain links TRBV20-1 to TRBJ2-7; D unclear. The CDR3 region has the DNA TGCAGTGCTAGGGGCCTATTTTCCTACGAGCAGTACTTC. Amino acids: CSARGLFSYEQYF.